Following are 18 T cell receptor beta chains from one sample sequenced in a study of human T cells and chemical hapten exposure. The time point: patch test 3, about 24 weeks after DPC sensitization. Treatment denoted: therapeutic diphenylcyclopropenone sensitization with weekly scalp DPC. MiXCR, applied by TCRdb to the RACE reads, yields one record per CDR3 protein. The table includes 150,000 to 200,000 distinct CDR3 sequences, 25% to 35% detected once. Here the sequenced sample was whole blood, taken in connection with sensitization to the hapten diphenylcyclopropenone (DPC). All receptors derive from a woman aged 18-35 years with alopecia areata. Some clones in this sample may be carry-over from other donors' samples.

This chain joins TRBV6-1 and TRBJ1-2, with D perhaps matching TRBD1 (6 bases). The CDR3 is 16 residues long. Looked up from germline, CDR1 is MNHNS and CDR2 is SASEGT. Trimming removed 1 base from V and 6 bases from J, with 18 bases in between. The CDR3 here is CASSEVRGARVHGYTF. The CDR3 DNA follows: TGTGCCAGCAGTGAAGTCCGGGGGGCGCGAGTACATGGCTACACCTTC.

At least ten counts were recorded for this clonotype. This chain joins TRBV11-1 and TRBJ2-6, with D uncertain. CDR3 length: 16 residues. V lost 3 bases to trimming and J lost 0 bases, with 9 bases between them. Germline V gene data show CDR1 as SGHAT and CDR2 as FQDESV (reference sequence). CDR3 residues: CASSFLGISGANVLTF. DNA of the CDR3: TGTGCCAGCAGCTTTTTAGGTATCTCTGGGGCCAACGTCCTGACTTTC.

This clonotype was seen only a few times. J is TRBJ2-2 and V is TRBV9, with D possibly being TRBD2 (6 bases). The CDR3 consists of 16 residues. CDR1 and CDR2 (germline): SGDLS, YYNGEE. V dropped 0 bases and J dropped 4 bases, with 13 bases sitting between them. CDR3 DNA sequence: TGTGCCAGCAGCGTAGCTGATGGGGACTTCACCGGGGAGCTGTTTTTT. Amino acid sequence: CASSVADGDFTGELFF.

Only a few counts were recorded for this clonotype. The gene calls are TRBV4-1 and TRBJ2-7, with D maybe TRBD1 (7 bases). Germline values: CDR1 MGHRA, CDR2 YSYEKL. The CDR3 is 15 amino acids. Trimming shortened V by 1 base and J by 4 bases, and 14 bases separated the two germline ends. The CDR3 DNA is TGCGCCAGCAGCCAAGTTCCCAGGGGGAGGTACGAGCAGTACTTC. Translated: CASSQVPRGRYEQYF.

The rearrangement uses TRBV7-2 and TRBJ1-4; weak D call: TRBD1 (5 bases). This CDR3 has 15 amino acids. Per the germline V gene, CDR1 is SGHTA and CDR2 is FQGNSA. Trimming removed 5 bases from V and 8 bases from J, with 18 bases in between. The CDR3 is CASSITRGWEEKLFF. The CDR3 region has the DNA TGTGCCAGCAGCATAACTAGGGGTTGGGAGGAAAAACTGTTTTTT.

The V call is TRBV4-1, the J call TRBJ2-2; D gene unclear. This CDR3 is built from 15 residues. Trimming stripped 3 bases from V and 0 bases from J, with 8 bases between. Looked up from germline, CDR1 is MGHRA and CDR2 is YSYEKL. CDR3 coding DNA: TGCGCCAGCAGCCATAACACCGCGAACACCGGGGAGCTGTTTTTT. This codes for CASSHNTANTGELFF.

This clonotype was recorded a few times. The chain carries TRBV9 and TRBJ2-2; D is undetermined. V lost 3 bases to trimming and J lost 6 bases, with 9 bases between them. Germline lookup yields CDR1 SGDLS and CDR2 YYNGEE. CDR3 size: 13 residues. The CDR3 DNA reads as TGTGCCAGCAGCGCAATAAGGTCCGGGGAGCTGTTTTTT. Protein: CASSAIRSGELFF.

This clonotype was counted once. This chain links TRBV2 with TRBJ2-3; D uncertain. The CDR3 contains 11 residues. Germline loops: CDR1 SNHLY, CDR2 FYNNEI. V lost 7 bases to trimming and J lost 8 bases, with 10 bases between them. CDR3 DNA: TGTGCCAGCAAGGAACCGGGTACGCAGTATTTT. This translates into CASKEPGTQYF.

The chain uses TRBV27 and TRBJ1-1; D call uncertain. The ends were cut back, 5 bases at V and 7 bases at J, with 8 bases in the middle. Looked up from germline, CDR1 is MNHEY and CDR2 is SMNVEV (reference sequence). The CDR3 sequence is 11 residues long. The CDR3 sequence: CASSMGNEAFF. The CDR3, as DNA: TGTGCCAGCAGTATGGGCAATGAAGCTTTCTTT.

Comments on this clonotype: A read error may account for a junction end that differs from germline. The chain combines TRBV7-2 with TRBJ2-3; 10 nucleotides align to TRBD1. Germline V CDR1 and CDR2: SGHTA, FQGNSA. The CDR3 totals 15 residues. The CDR3 sequence is CVSSRGQGYPDTQYF. The CDR3 bases are TGTGTCAGCAGCAGGGGACAGGGGTATCCAGATACGCAGTATTTT.

This clonotype was detected only a few times. The rearrangement joins TRBV7-9 to TRBJ2-7, with D possibly TRBD1 on 5 matching bases. Trimming removed 6 bases from V and 6 bases from J, with 9 bases in between. The CDR3 loop spans 11 amino acids. The germline V gene has CDR1 SEHNR and CDR2 FQNEAQ (reference sequence). Here the CDR3 reads CASRRQSEQYF. The CDR3 DNA follows: TGTGCCAGCAGACGACAGTCCGAGCAGTACTTC. The whole variable domain, filled in from reference TRBV7-9 and TRBJ2-7, reads DTGVSQNPRHKITKRGQNVTFRCDPISEHNRLYWYRQTLGQGPEFLTYFQNEAQLEKSRLLSDRFSAERPKGSFSTLEIQRTEQGDSAMYLCASRRQSEQYFGPGTRLTVT.

This clonotype turned up a few times. This chain joins TRBV9 and TRBJ1-2; the D gene is possibly TRBD1 (5 bases). Germline lookup yields CDR1 SGDLS and CDR2 YYNGEE. The V gene lost 7 bases and the J gene lost 2 bases, with 6 bases spanning the gap. The CDR3 length is 11 residues. CDR3 coding DNA: TGTGCCAGCCGGGACAACTATGGCTACACCTTC. Translated, it gives CASRDNYGYTF.

The rearrangement joins TRBV27 to TRBJ2-7; no clear D gene. CDR1 and CDR2 (germline): MNHEY, SMNVEV (reference sequence). V gave up 4 bases and J gave up 4 bases, with 11 bases separating them. CDR3 length: 13 residues. The CDR3 reads CASSSTQRYEQYF. The CDR3 DNA reads TGTGCCAGCAGTTCCACGCAGCGTTACGAGCAGTACTTC.

This clonotype showed up many times. This sequence joins TRBV2 and TRBJ2-1; 14 nucleotides match TRBD2. The CDR3 is made up of 13 amino acids. Germline-derived CDR1 and CDR2 are SNHLY and FYNNEI. J lost 12 bases, V lost 6 bases, and 4 bases had no gene match. The CDR3, as DNA: TGTGCCAGCAGGGGACTAGCGGGAGTAGGGCAGTTCTTC. Amino acid sequence: CASRGLAGVGQFF.

This clonotype showed up just a few times. V is TRBV9 and J is TRBJ1-6, with 9 bases identical to TRBD1. The CDR3 length is 14 residues. Germline CDR1 is SGDLS and CDR2 is YYNGEE. Trimming at V came to 3 bases and at J to 11 bases, leaving 6 bases not matched to a gene. The CDR3 DNA follows: TGTGCCAGCAGCGCAGGGACAGGGAGTCCACCCCTCCACTTT. Encoded protein: CASSAGTGSPPLHF. Variable domain in full (rest from reference TRBV9 and TRBJ1-6): DSGVTQTPKHLITATGQRVTLRCSPRSGDLSVYWYQQSLDQGLQFLIQYYNGEERAKGNILERFSAQQFPDLHSELNLSSLELGDSALYFCASSAGTGSPPLHFGNGTRLTVT.

This clonotype occurred a few times. The chain carries TRBV21-1 and TRBJ2-5; TRBD2 is the table's D call, not checked against the DNA. TRBV21-1 is described as a pseudogene. The CDR3 spans 15 residues. In nucleotides, the CDR3 is TGTGCCAGCAGTAAAAGGAGGGGATTCCAAGAGACCCAGTACTTC. Encoded protein: CASSKRRGFQETQYF.

The genes are TRBV25-1 and TRBJ1-1; D perhaps matches TRBD1 (5 bases). Looked up from germline, CDR1 is MGHDK and CDR2 is SYGVNS. The CDR3 extends over 13 amino acids. Trimming removed 6 bases at V and 7 bases at J, with 15 bases between. CDR3 sequence reads: CASSERGRIEAFF. The DNA for the CDR3 is TGTGCCAGCAGCGAGCGGGGCCGGATTGAAGCTTTCTTT. Filled out from reference TRBV25-1 and TRBJ1-1, the complete variable domain reads EADIYQTPRYLVIGTGKKITLECSQTMGHDKMYWYQQDPGMELHLIHYSYGVNSTEKGDLSSESTVSRIRTEHFPLTLESARPSHTSQYLCASSERGRIEAFFGQGTRLTVV.

This clonotype has just a few counts. V is TRBV12-3 or TRBV12-4 and J is TRBJ2-7; TRBD2 matches 8 bases. There are 14 residues in the CDR3. The J segment lost 7 bases and the V segment lost 5 bases, leaving 10 bases of the junction unmatched. The CDR3 sequence: CASSARGGADEQYF. The CDR3 DNA is TGTGCCAGCAGTGCCCGGGGGGGGGCTGATGAGCAGTACTTC.